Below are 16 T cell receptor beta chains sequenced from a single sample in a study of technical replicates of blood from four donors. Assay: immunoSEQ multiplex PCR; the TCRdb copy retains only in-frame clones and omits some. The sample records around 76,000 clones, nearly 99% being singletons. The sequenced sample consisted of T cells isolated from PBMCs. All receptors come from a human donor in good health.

This CDR3 reads CASSWDRGDGYTF. The CDR3, as DNA: TGCGCCAGCAGCTGGGACAGGGGGGATGGCTACACCTTC. The chain uses TRBV5-1 and TRBJ1-2; 11 bases agree with TRBD1. This CDR3 has 13 amino acids. V lost 3 bases to trimming and J lost 6 bases; unmatched junction nucleotides: 1. Per the germline V gene, CDR1 is SGHRS and CDR2 is YFSETQ.

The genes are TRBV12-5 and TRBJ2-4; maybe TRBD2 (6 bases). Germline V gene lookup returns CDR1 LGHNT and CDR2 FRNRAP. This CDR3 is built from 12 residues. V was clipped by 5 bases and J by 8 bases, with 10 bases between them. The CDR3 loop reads CASGGTGDIQYF. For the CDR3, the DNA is TGTGCTAGTGGTGGGACTGGAGACATTCAGTACTTC.

The CDR3 is CARPTGVSTGNTIYF. In nucleotides, the CDR3 is TGCGCCAGACCTACAGGGGTATCGACTGGAAACACCATATATTTT. V gene TRBV4-3 combines with J gene TRBJ1-3, with 7 bases matching TRBD1. Germline lookup yields CDR1 LGHNA and CDR2 YSLEER. The ends lost 9 bases at V and 2 bases at J; junction bases unmatched: 10. The length of the CDR3 is 15 residues.

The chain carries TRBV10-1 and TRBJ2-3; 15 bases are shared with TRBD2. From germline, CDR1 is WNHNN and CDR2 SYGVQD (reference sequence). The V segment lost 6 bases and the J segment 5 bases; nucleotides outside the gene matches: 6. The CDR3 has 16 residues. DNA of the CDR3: TGCGCCAGCAGGAGGGGACTAGCGGGAGGAGTAGATACGCAGTATTTT. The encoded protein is CASRRGLAGGVDTQYF.

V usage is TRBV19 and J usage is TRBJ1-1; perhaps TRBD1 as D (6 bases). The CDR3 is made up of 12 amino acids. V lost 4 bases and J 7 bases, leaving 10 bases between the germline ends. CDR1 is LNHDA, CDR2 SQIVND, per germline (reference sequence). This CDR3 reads CASSRYRDEAFF. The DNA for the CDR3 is TGTGCCAGTAGTAGGTACAGGGATGAAGCTTTCTTT.

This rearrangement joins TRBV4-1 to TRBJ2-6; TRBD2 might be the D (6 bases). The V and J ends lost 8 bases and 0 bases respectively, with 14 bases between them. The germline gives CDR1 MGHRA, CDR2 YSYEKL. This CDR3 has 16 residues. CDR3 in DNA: TGCGCCAGCGGAGGGGACGGCAACTCTGGGGCCAACGTCCTGACTTTC. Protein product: CASGGDGNSGANVLTF.

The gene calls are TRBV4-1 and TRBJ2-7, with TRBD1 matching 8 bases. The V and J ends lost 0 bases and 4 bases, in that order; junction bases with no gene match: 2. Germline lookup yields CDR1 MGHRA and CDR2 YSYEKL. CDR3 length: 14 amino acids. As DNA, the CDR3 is TGCGCCAGCAGCCAAGACAGGGGGCGTTACGAGCAGTACTTC. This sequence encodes CASSQDRGRYEQYF.

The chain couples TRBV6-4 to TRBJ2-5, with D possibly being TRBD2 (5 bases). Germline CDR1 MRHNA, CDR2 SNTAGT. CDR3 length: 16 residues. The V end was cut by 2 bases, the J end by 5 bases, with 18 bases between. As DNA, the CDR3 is TGTGCCAGCAGTGACGCCCTGGTCCGTGGACTGGAGACCCAGTACTTC. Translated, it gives CASSDALVRGLETQYF.

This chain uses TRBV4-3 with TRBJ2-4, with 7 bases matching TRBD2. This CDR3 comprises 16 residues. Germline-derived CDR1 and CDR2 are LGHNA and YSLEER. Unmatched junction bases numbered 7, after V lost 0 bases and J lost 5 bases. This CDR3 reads CASSQEGGVGENIQYF. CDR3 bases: TGCGCCAGCAGCCAAGAGGGAGGGGTTGGGGAAAACATTCAGTACTTC.

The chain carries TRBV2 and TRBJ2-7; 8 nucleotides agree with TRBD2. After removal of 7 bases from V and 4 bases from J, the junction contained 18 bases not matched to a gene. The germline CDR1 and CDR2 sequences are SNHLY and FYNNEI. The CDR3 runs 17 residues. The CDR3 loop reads CASNLKREGLMGYEQYF. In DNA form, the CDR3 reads TGTGCCAGCAACTTGAAACGGGAGGGCCTTATGGGGTACGAGCAGTACTTC. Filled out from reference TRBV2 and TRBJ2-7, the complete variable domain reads EPEVTQTPSHQVTQMGQEVILRCVPISNHLYFYWYRQILGQKVEFLVSFYNNEISEKSEIFDDQFSVERPDGSNFTLKIRSTKLEDSAMYFCASNLKREGLMGYEQYFGPGTRLTVT.

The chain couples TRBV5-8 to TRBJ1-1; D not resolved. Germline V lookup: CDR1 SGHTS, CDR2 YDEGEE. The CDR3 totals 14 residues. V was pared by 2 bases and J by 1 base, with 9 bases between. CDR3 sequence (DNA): TGTGCCAGCAGCTTCACAGAGCCGAACACTGAAGCTTTCTTT. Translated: CASSFTEPNTEAFF.

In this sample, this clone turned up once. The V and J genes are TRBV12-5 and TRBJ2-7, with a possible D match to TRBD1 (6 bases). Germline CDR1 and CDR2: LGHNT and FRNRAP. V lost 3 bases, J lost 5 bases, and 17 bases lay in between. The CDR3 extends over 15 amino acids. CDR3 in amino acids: CASGFPPGDSDEQYF. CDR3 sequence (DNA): TGTGCTAGTGGTTTCCCGCCAGGGGATTCGGACGAGCAGTACTTC.

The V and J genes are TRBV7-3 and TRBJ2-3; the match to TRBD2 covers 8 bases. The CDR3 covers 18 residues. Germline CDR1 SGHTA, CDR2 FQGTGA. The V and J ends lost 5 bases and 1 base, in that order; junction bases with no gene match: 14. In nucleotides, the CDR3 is TGTGCCAGCAGCCCGTACGGCGAGCGGGAGACGGGCACAGATACGCAGTATTTT. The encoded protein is CASSPYGERETGTDTQYF.

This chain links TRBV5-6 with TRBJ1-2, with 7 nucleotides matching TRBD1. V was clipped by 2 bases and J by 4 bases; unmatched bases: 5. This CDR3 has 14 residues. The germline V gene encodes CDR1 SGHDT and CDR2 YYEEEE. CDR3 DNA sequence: TGTGCCAGCAGCTTCGGGACAGCCTTCTATGGCTACACCTTC. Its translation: CASSFGTAFYGYTF.

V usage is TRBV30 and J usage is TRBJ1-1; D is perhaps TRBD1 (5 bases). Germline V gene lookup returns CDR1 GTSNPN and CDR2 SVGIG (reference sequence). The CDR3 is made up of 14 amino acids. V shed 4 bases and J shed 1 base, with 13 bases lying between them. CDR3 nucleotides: TGTGCCTGGACCCCTCCGCAGGGGAACACTGAAGCTTTCTTT. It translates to CAWTPPQGNTEAFF. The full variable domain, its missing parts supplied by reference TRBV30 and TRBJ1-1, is SQTIHQWPATLVQPVGSPLSLECTVEGTSNPNLYWYRQAAGRGLQLLFYSVGIGQISSEVPQNLSASRPQDRQFILSSKKLLLSDSGFYLCAWTPPQGNTEAFFGQGTRLTVV.

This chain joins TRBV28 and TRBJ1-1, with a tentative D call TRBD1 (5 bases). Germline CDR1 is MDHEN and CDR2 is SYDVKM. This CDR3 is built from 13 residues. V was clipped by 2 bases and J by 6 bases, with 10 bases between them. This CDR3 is CASSLEWGAEAFF. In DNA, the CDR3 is TGTGCCAGCAGTTTAGAATGGGGGGCTGAAGCTTTCTTT.